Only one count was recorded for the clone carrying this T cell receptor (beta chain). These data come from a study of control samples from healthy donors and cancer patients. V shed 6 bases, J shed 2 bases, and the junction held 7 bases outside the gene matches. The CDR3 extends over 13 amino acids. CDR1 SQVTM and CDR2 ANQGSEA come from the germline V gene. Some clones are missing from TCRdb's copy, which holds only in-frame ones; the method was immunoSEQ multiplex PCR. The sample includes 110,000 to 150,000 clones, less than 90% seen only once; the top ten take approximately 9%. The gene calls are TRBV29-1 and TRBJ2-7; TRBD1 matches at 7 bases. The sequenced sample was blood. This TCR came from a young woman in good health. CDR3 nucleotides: TGCAGCGTGGCTAGACAGGGACCCTACGAGCAGTACTTC. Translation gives CSVARQGPYEQYF.